This passage covers 3 T cell receptor beta chains from one sample sequenced in a study of tumor-infiltrating lymphocytes in primary liver carcinoma. The researchers produced TCR beta cDNA from about 510 ng total RNA with a constant-region primer. A slightly modified ARM-PCR protocol with three nested multiplex PCR rounds produced these TCR beta libraries. Investigators reported that the first two PCR rounds, at 10 cycles each, used TRBV1-TRBV30 forward primers with a C-beta reverse primer. TCRdb analysed the multiplex PCR reads with MiXCR anew, one entry per CDR3 protein. Seen here are 300,000 to 400,000 distinct CDR3 sequences, approximately 65% observed once, and the top ten hold 5.5% to 8%. Out of unsorted whole blood came the blood RNA, and germline DNA was extracted as well. Sequencing used peripheral blood. The receptors were gathered from a man in his forties with primary liver carcinoma and hepatitis B virus infection.

V gene TRBV5-6 combines with J gene TRBJ1-5; 10 nucleotides line up with TRBD1. In germline, CDR1 is SGHDT, CDR2 YYEEEE. This CDR3 region has 17 residues. This chain's CDR3 is CWGTGVSGANSNQPQHF. CDR3 bases: TGTTGGGGGACAGGGGTCTCCGGTGCCAATAGCAATCAGCCCCAGCATTTT. Combining the CDR3 with reference TRBV5-6 and TRBJ1-5 gives the whole variable domain DAGVTQSPTHLIKTRGQQVTLRCSPKSGHDTVSWYQQALGQGPQFIFQYYEEEERQRGNFPDRFSGHQFPNYSSELNVNALLLGDSALYLCWGTGVSGANSNQPQHFGDGTRLSIL.

Regarding this clonotype: A much larger clone lies one base from this, so it may be a read error. The chain links TRBV4-1 to TRBJ2-7, with TRBD2 matching over 7 bases. CDR1 and CDR2 (germline): MGHRA, YSYEKL. This CDR3 spans 15 amino acids. V shed 1 base, J shed 5 bases, and the junction held 8 bases outside the gene matches. CDR3 bases: TGCGCCAGCAGCCAAGGGACTGGCGGGAGTAACGAGCAGTACTTC. As protein: CASSQGTGGSNEQYF.

Remarks on this clonotype: Given a much more abundant clone one base away, this may be a read error. This chain connects TRBV4-3 to TRBJ2-2; possible D gene TRBD2, 6 bases. The CDR3 extends over 18 amino acids. In germline, CDR1 is LGHNA, CDR2 YSLEER. V was pared by 4 bases and J by 7 bases, with 25 bases between. Here the CDR3 reads CASSPVPHWSGRDGELFF. In nucleotides, the CDR3 is TGCGCCAGCAGCCCAGTGCCCCATTGGTCGGGGCGGGACGGGGAGCTGTTTTTT.